A selection of T cell receptor beta chains follows, all from one sample in a study of CD8 T cells in Susac syndrome. TCRdb reprocessed the immunoSEQ multiplex PCR reads via MiXCR and lists one record per CDR3 protein. The repertoire has almost 450,000 distinct CDR3 sequences, 85% to 90% of them found once; the top ten carry approximately 0.11%. The sequenced sample consisted of CD8+ T cells from PBMCs. The receptors here all came from a human donor with multiple sclerosis. The CDR3 runs from the conserved cysteine through the conserved F or W. A D gene is named only where the DNA matches it firmly. Size is stated for part of the rows, as once, few or many counts, or as a class when the clone is expanded.

size	J	D	V	CDR3	DNA
once	TRBJ2-7	.	TRBV12-3/TRBV12-4	CATSGPGVEQYF	TGTGCCACGTCCGGGCCCGGGGTCGAGCAGTACTTC
.	TRBJ1-1	TRBD1	TRBV4-1	CASSQSGQLMNTEAFF	TGCGCCAGCAGCCAATCGGGACAGCTGATGAACACTGAAGCTTTCTTT
.	TRBJ1-5	.	TRBV6-2/TRBV6-3	CASSYFTGPYQPQHF	TGTGCCAGCAGTTACTTCACAGGGCCTTATCAGCCCCAGCATTTT
.	TRBJ2-7	TRBD2	TRBV27	CASSWAAGGYEQYF	TGTGCCAGCAGTTGGGCAGCGGGAGGTTACGAGCAGTACTTC
.	TRBJ2-7	.	TRBV27	CASSSWTENYEQYF	TGTGCCAGCAGTTCATGGACGGAAAACTACGAGCAGTACTTC
few	TRBJ2-5	.	TRBV12-3/TRBV12-4	CASSLEGEGETQYF	TGTGCCAGCAGTTTGGAGGGAGAGGGGGAGACCCAGTACTTC
.	TRBJ1-2	.	TRBV14	CASSQERFGAGVYGYTF	TGTGCCAGCAGCCAAGAAAGATTCGGGGCAGGAGTCTATGGCTACACCTTC
.	TRBJ2-1	TRBD2	TRBV6-6	CASTDGLAGEVSEQFF	TGTGCCAGCACCGACGGACTAGCGGGAGAGGTGTCTGAGCAGTTCTTC
.	TRBJ2-2	TRBD1	TRBV9	CASSVVDRGIGELFF	TGTGCCAGCAGCGTAGTGGACAGGGGGATCGGGGAGCTGTTTTTT
.	TRBJ2-3	TRBD1	TRBV12-3/TRBV12-4	CASSSTGVADTQYF	TGTGCCAGCAGTTCGACAGGGGTGGCAGATACGCAGTATTTT
.	TRBJ2-1	TRBD2	TRBV5-8	CASSPGLAGGPSSYNEQFF	TGTGCCAGCAGCCCTGGACTAGCGGGAGGCCCGAGCTCCTACAATGAGCAGTTCTTC
.	TRBJ2-2	TRBD1	TRBV3-1	CASNPTGTDNTGELFF	TGTGCCAGCAACCCAACCGGGACAGATAACACCGGGGAGCTGTTTTTT
.	TRBJ2-1	TRBD2	TRBV7-2	CASSLEAGAYNEQFF	TGTGCCAGCAGCTTAGAGGCGGGGGCCTACAATGAGCAGTTCTTC
.	TRBJ2-5	.	TRBV28	CASSPGLELTQYF	TGTGCCAGCAGTCCGGGACTCGAACTCACCCAGTACTTC
.	TRBJ2-1	.	TRBV7-8	CASSPEGASKTYNEQFF	TGTGCCAGCAGCCCGGAGGGGGCCAGCAAGACCTACAATGAGCAGTTCTTC
.	TRBJ2-1	TRBD2	TRBV27	CASTLGGDSYNEQFF	TGTGCCAGCACTCTGGGGGGGGACTCATACAATGAGCAGTTCTTC
.	TRBJ2-1	.	TRBV12-3/TRBV12-4	CASSLWQFELFF	TGTGCCAGCAGTTTATGGCAGTTCGAACTGTTCTTC
.	TRBJ1-4	.	TRBV10-3	CAIGPGNEKLFF	TGTGCCATCGGACCGGGAAATGAAAAACTGTTTTTT
.	TRBJ2-5	.	TRBV12-3/TRBV12-4	CARSLVPGPGETQYF	TGTGCCAGAAGTTTAGTTCCGGGCCCGGGGGAGACCCAGTACTTC